This T cell receptor (beta chain) was captured in a study of T cell responses to AZD1222 COVID-19 vaccine. For the study at large: Both about-4-week and about-12-week second-dose recipients were combined. The study's findings and limits: Targeting of unmutated variant regions was reportedly seen in nearly half of spike-specific TCRs. Donors were largely white British and mainly female; clonal diversity was possibly underestimated.

V gave up 5 bases and J gave up 1 base; unmatched junction bases: 5. Germline V gives CDR1 MNHEY, CDR2 SVGEGT. CDR3 length equals 15 residues. Generated by immunoSEQ multiplex PCR, the TCRdb table keeps only in-frame clones and is missing some. The repertoire has some 200,000 clones, 75% to 90% of them found once; the top ten carry under 7.5%. For this clone: Antigen specificity is unknown.

The source is an adult in good health. Source: peripheral blood, taken on day 0 of AZD1222 vaccination. The J gene is TRBJ2-3, the V gene TRBV6-2 or TRBV6-3; the match to TRBD1 covers 8 bases. This CDR3 is CASSEPGQGTDTQYF. CDR3 in DNA: TGTGCCAGCAGTGAGCCGGGACAGGGCACAGATACGCAGTATTTT.